The 30 T cell receptor beta chains given below trace back to one sample, sequenced in a study of T cells in Graves' hyperthyroidism and ophthalmopathy. Researchers amplified the TCR beta CDR3 regions from RNA transcripts. First-round RT-PCR of the TCR CDR3 relied on the HTBI primer set. TCRdb used MiXCR to reprocess the multiplex PCR reads, holding one entry per CDR3 protein. The table records about 640,000 distinct CDR3 sequences, less than 25% of them present only once. Input material: blood. The receptors stem from a man younger than 45 with Graves' ophthalmopathy.

The chain is built from TRBV6-5 and TRBJ2-7; D is perhaps TRBD1 (6 bases). V was shortened by 2 bases and J by 3 bases, with 14 bases between the two germline ends. The CDR3 loop spans 15 amino acids. Germline V CDR1 and CDR2: MNHEY, SVGAGI. CDR3 loop: CASSYDFQGIYEQYF. DNA of the CDR3: TGTGCCAGCAGTTACGACTTCCAGGGGATCTACGAGCAGTACTTC.

CDR3 residues: CASSLVFLGTKNIQYF. DNA for the CDR3: TGTGCCAGCAGCTTAGTTTTCCTGGGTACCAAAAACATTCAGTACTTC. The rearrangement links TRBV7-2 to TRBJ2-4; D unresolved. Germline CDR1 and CDR2: SGHTA and FQGNSA. CDR3 length: 16 amino acids. V lost 1 base to trimming and J lost 2 bases, with 12 bases between them.

As regards this clonotype: This may be a read error: a much more frequent sequence differs by one nucleotide. The CDR3 carries no conserved terminal phenylalanine or tryptophan, so it likely arises from a read error. V usage is TRBV7-2 and J usage is TRBJ2-1; D not resolved. V was clipped by 1 base and J by 8 bases, with 9 bases between them. Germline V gene sequence: CDR1 SGHTA, CDR2 FQGNSA. CDR3 length: 13 amino acids. CDR3 sequence: CASSLVVLHEQFL. DNA of the CDR3: TGTGCCAGCAGCTTAGTGGTACTCCATGAGCAGTTCCTC.

The sample holds a few counts of this clonotype. This chain connects TRBV3-1 to TRBJ2-5, with D possibly TRBD1 on 6 matching bases. Trimming stripped 3 bases from V and 4 bases from J, with 15 bases between. This CDR3 comprises 15 residues. Germline values: CDR1 LGHDT, CDR2 YNNKEL (reference sequence). For the CDR3, the DNA is TGTGCCAGCAGCCAGAGCCTCACAGGGTCAGAGACCCAGTACTTC. Its protein product is CASSQSLTGSETQYF.

In this sample, this clonotype turned up many times. The CDR3 is CASSTTGVNYGYTF. The CDR3, as DNA: TGTGCCAGCAGCACCACAGGGGTTAACTATGGCTACACCTTC. The chain employs TRBV3-1 and TRBJ1-2, with 7 bases fitting TRBD1. J lost 1 base, V lost 5 bases, and 4 bases had no gene match. The CDR3 is 14 residues long. Germline V gene data show CDR1 as LGHDT and CDR2 as YNNKEL (reference sequence).

This clonotype was picked up a small number of times. This chain joins TRBV5-6 and TRBJ1-4, with 9 bases that match TRBD1. CDR3 length: 15 amino acids. The V gene end was trimmed by 4 bases and the J gene end by 8 bases; junction bases not matched to a gene: 9. Germline CDR1 SGHDT, CDR2 YYEEEE. DNA for the CDR3: TGTGCCAGCAGCACATTACAGGGGGCGTCGGAAAAACTGTTTTTT. Its translation is CASSTLQGASEKLFF.

This clonotype was recorded a few times. The chain combines TRBV29-1 with TRBJ2-4, with D perhaps TRBD1 (6 bases). V shed 7 bases and J shed 8 bases, with 12 bases lying between them. This CDR3 region has 11 residues. CDR1 and CDR2 (germline): SQVTM, ANQGSEA. CDR3: CSGRKGDIQYF. The CDR3 DNA is TGCAGCGGCAGAAAGGGGGACATTCAGTACTTC.

This clonotype was detected a few times. The V gene is TRBV6-2 or TRBV6-3, the J gene TRBJ2-1; D remains unclear. Deletions cut 6 bases from V and 3 bases from J, with 18 bases between. The CDR3 sequence is 16 residues long. Germline V gene data show CDR1 as MNHEY and CDR2 as SVGEGT. The CDR3 loop is CASRPITDFIYNEQFF. CDR3 nucleotide sequence: TGTGCCAGCAGACCTATAACAGATTTCATCTACAATGAGCAGTTCTTC.

This clonotype was counted ten times or more. The chain recombines TRBV5-6 with TRBJ2-3, with a possible D match to TRBD1 (6 bases). This CDR3 spans 14 amino acids. Trimming took off 4 bases at V and 6 bases at J, with 15 bases between the two ends. Germline loops: CDR1 SGHDT, CDR2 YYEEEE. The CDR3 region has the DNA TGTGCCAGCAGCGGGGGCAGGGTGTCGGATACGCAGTATTTT. Protein: CASSGGRVSDTQYF.

Comment on this clonotype: A single base separates this from a much larger clone, so it may be a read error. This rearrangement joins TRBV5-1 to TRBJ2-1, with a tentative D call TRBD2 (6 bases). CDR1 and CDR2 (germline): SGHRS, YFSETQ. The CDR3 is 13 amino acids. The chain's CDR3 is CASSLAIGTERFF. The CDR3 nucleotides are TGCGCCAGCAGCTTGGCCATCGGGACTGAGCGGTTCTTC.

J is TRBJ1-2 and V is TRBV10-1, with TRBD1 as a possible D gene (5 bases). Per germline, CDR1 WNHNN and CDR2 SYGVQD (reference sequence). This CDR3 region has 13 residues. Trimming cost V 8 bases and J 2 bases, with 12 bases left between them. CDR3 sequence reads: CASSRGTNYGYTF. The CDR3 nucleotides are TGCGCCAGCTCCCGGGGGACCAACTATGGCTACACCTTC.

Note on this clonotype: A much larger clone sits a single nucleotide away, making a read error possible. The V and J genes are TRBV7-9 and TRBJ1-4; D gene unclear. Germline CDR1 is SEHNR and CDR2 is FQNEAQ (reference sequence). V lost 0 bases and J lost 5, with 13 bases in between. CDR3 length: 16 amino acids. The CDR3 DNA is TGTGCCAGCAGCTTAGCGCGTGTCGGACGAAATGAAAAACTGTTTTTT. Amino acid sequence: CASSLARVGRNEKLFF.

This clonotype appeared a few times. J is TRBJ2-7 and V is TRBV6-6; 8 positions match TRBD2. CDR3 size: 14 residues. Germline V gives CDR1 MNHNY, CDR2 SVGAGI (reference sequence). J gave up 3 bases and V 0 bases, and 1 base lay outside the gene matches. This chain's CDR3 is CASSYSGGGYEQYF. The CDR3 DNA reads as TGTGCCAGCAGTTACTCCGGGGGGGGCTACGAGCAGTACTTC.

The gene calls are TRBV7-8 and TRBJ2-3; TRBD2 aligns across 10 bases. The CDR3 totals 15 residues. Trimming cost V 3 bases and J 3 bases; bases outside gene matches: 3. From germline, CDR1 is SGHVS and CDR2 FQNEAQ. The CDR3: CASSFLAGVTDTQYF. The CDR3 nucleotides read TGTGCCAGCAGCTTTCTAGCGGGAGTTACAGATACGCAGTATTTT.

The chain joins TRBV28 to TRBJ2-7, with D hard to call. The germline V gene has CDR1 MDHEN and CDR2 SYDVKM. The length of the CDR3 is 14 residues. V lost 2 bases and J 1 base, leaving 9 bases between the germline ends. The CDR3 bases are TGTGCCAGCAGTTTACCGGCTAGGTCCTACGAGCAGTACTTC. This sequence encodes CASSLPARSYEQYF.

In regard to this clonotype: This may stem from a read error, because a much larger clone lies one nucleotide away. The chain joins TRBV12-3 or TRBV12-4 to TRBJ2-7; D uncertain. The CDR3 covers 14 residues. Here the CDR3 reads CASSPGESNYGQYF. Written as DNA, the CDR3 is TGTGCCAGCAGTCCCGGTGAATCCAACTACGGGCAGTACTTC.

This clonotype was counted ten times or more. One junction end disagrees with the germline gene, perhaps due to a read error. The V call is TRBV18, the J call TRBJ2-5, with 10 bases identical to TRBD2. The CDR3 sequence is 15 residues long. Germline V gene sequence: CDR1 KGHSH, CDR2 LQKENI. CDR3 sequence (DNA): TGTGCCAGCTCGCCACTAGCGGGAACTCAAGAGACCCAGTACTTC. Protein product: CASSPLAGTQETQYF.

This clonotype came up a few times. The chain is built from TRBV11-2 and TRBJ1-6; no clear D gene. The V gene lost 1 base and the J gene lost 4 bases, with 11 bases spanning the gap. The germline V gene encodes CDR1 SGHAT and CDR2 FQNNGV. The CDR3 has 16 amino acids. The CDR3 sequence is CASSLGGGFYNSPLHF. DNA for the CDR3: TGTGCCAGCAGCTTAGGTGGAGGTTTTTATAATTCACCCCTCCACTTT.

This chain joins TRBV5-1 and TRBJ2-7; possible D gene TRBD1, 6 bases. This CDR3 comprises 15 residues. V was pared by 1 base and J by 2 bases, with 13 bases between. Germline V gene lookup returns CDR1 SGHRS and CDR2 YFSETQ. The CDR3 DNA is TGCGCCAGCAGCTTGAGTTTGACAGGTACCTACGAGCAGTACTTC. Protein: CASSLSLTGTYEQYF.

The chain uses TRBV5-5 and TRBJ2-4, with D unresolved. The CDR3 is 12 residues long. V was pared by 4 bases and J by 8 bases, with 10 bases between. CDR1 is SGHKS, CDR2 YYEKEE, per germline (reference sequence). This CDR3 is CASSSYEHIQYF. For the CDR3, the DNA is TGTGCCAGCAGCAGTTACGAGCACATTCAGTACTTC.

This clonotype was seen a few times. The chain combines TRBV19 with TRBJ1-1; tentatively, D is TRBD1 (6 bases). CDR3 length equals 14 residues. Trimming stripped 3 bases from V and 1 base from J, with 9 bases between. Germline V gives CDR1 LNHDA, CDR2 SQIVND (reference sequence). The CDR3 protein is CASSIGTTNTEAFF. CDR3 sequence (DNA): TGTGCCAGTAGTATCGGGACAACGAACACTGAAGCTTTCTTT.

This clonotype was recorded at least ten times. The V and J genes are TRBV28 and TRBJ2-7; D might be TRBD1 (6 bases). The germline V gene encodes CDR1 MDHEN and CDR2 SYDVKM. The CDR3 consists of 15 residues. V was pared by 1 base and J by 3 bases, with 13 bases between. CDR3 region: CASSLSGRGIYEQYF. The CDR3 DNA follows: TGTGCCAGCAGTTTATCAGGCAGGGGAATCTACGAGCAGTACTTC.

This sequence joins TRBV28 and TRBJ2-2; a possible D gene is TRBD2 (5 bases). CDR1 MDHEN and CDR2 SYDVKM come from the germline V gene. CDR3 length: 15 amino acids. V was shortened by 2 bases and J by 6 bases, with 13 bases between the two germline ends. This CDR3 is CASSLEDFGAGELFF. The CDR3 nucleotides read TGTGCCAGCAGTTTAGAGGACTTCGGAGCCGGGGAGCTGTTTTTT.

This clonotype was seen more than once but under ten times. One end of the junction fails to match germline, which may point to a read error. The chain links TRBV5-6 to TRBJ2-3, with 10 bases fitting TRBD2. Germline V gives CDR1 SGHDT, CDR2 YYEEEE. The length of the CDR3 is 18 residues. CDR3 in DNA: TGTGCCAGCGGCTTGTCCAGCGGGAGGGCGACCTCCACAGATACGCAGTATTTT. This translates into CASGLSSGRATSTDTQYF.

The V call is TRBV13, the J call TRBJ2-2; 10 nucleotides match TRBD1. This CDR3 has 16 residues. The V gene's germline CDR1 is PRHDT and CDR2 FYEKMQ (reference sequence). V lost 5 bases and J lost 5; bases outside the gene matches: 8. The CDR3 region has the DNA TGTGCCAGCAGCGCCTGGACAGGGGGTCCGACCGGGGAGCTGTTTTTT. Its translation: CASSAWTGGPTGELFF. Using reference TRBV13 and TRBJ2-2 for the parts outside the CDR3, the full variable domain is AAGVIQSPRHLIKEKRETATLKCYPIPRHDTVYWYQQGPGQDPQFLISFYEKMQSDKGSIPDRFSAQQFSDYHSELNMSSLELGDSALYFCASSAWTGGPTGELFFGEGSRLTVL.

The chain couples TRBV4-2 to TRBJ2-3; TRBD2 matches 8 bases. The CDR3 sequence is 14 residues long. Germline V lookup: CDR1 LGHNA, CDR2 YNFKEQ. V shed 1 base, J shed 5 bases, and the junction held 2 bases outside the gene matches. CDR3 DNA: TGTGCCAGCAGCCAAGGCCTAGCGGGAGATACGCAGTATTTT. Protein sequence: CASSQGLAGDTQYF.

The rearrangement uses TRBV4-1 and TRBJ1-2; 11 positions agree with TRBD1. With V trimmed by 1 base and J by 4 bases, 5 bases remained unmatched. Germline CDR1 reads MGHRA; CDR2 reads YSYEKL. The CDR3 sequence is 16 residues long. The CDR3 reads CASSQGTGTGGYGYTF. Written as DNA, the CDR3 is TGCGCCAGCAGCCAAGGCACCGGGACAGGGGGCTATGGCTACACCTTC.

This clonotype was recorded a few times. The chain carries TRBV5-1 and TRBJ2-1; 7 bases align to TRBD2. Germline V CDR1 and CDR2: SGHRS, YFSETQ. J lost 4 bases, V lost 0 bases, and 10 bases had no gene match. CDR3 length: 17 residues. The CDR3 DNA reads TGCGCCAGCAGCTTGGAATCTCTAGCGGTAGGATACAATGAGCAGTTCTTC. Translation: CASSLESLAVGYNEQFF.

The rearrangement joins TRBV27 to TRBJ2-1; no clear D gene. Germline CDR1 MNHEY, CDR2 SMNVEV (reference sequence). V lost 3 bases and J lost 5, with 11 bases in between. CDR3 length equals 14 residues. The DNA of the CDR3 is TGTGCCAGCAGTTTTGGGGATGGCCACAATGAGCAGTTCTTC. This translates into CASSFGDGHNEQFF.

This clonotype turned up a few times. The gene calls are TRBV30 and TRBJ1-2; weak D call: TRBD1 (6 bases). The germline V gene has CDR1 GTSNPN and CDR2 SVGIG (reference sequence). Trimming pared 0 bases from V and 6 bases from J, leaving 11 bases between. The CDR3 runs to 13 residues. The CDR3 region is CAWSVGGPDGYTF. The DNA for the CDR3 is TGTGCCTGGAGTGTAGGGGGTCCGGATGGCTACACCTTC.